Sequencing of this T cell receptor (beta chain) was carried out in a study of cytomegalovirus exposure and HLA in healthy donors. In its sample, this clone was seen a few times. The antigen is undetermined. Researchers ran the PCR with 60 Vbeta and 13 Jbeta primers. The data were produced by immunoSEQ multiplex PCR, yet TCRdb's version contains in-frame clones alone and is incomplete. The sample contains over 85,000 clones, 81% of which appear only once. Study results and limitations: On later analysis, the bulk of CMV-associated TCR beta chains appeared to be HLA-restricted. Researchers counted around 180 TCR beta chains as cytomegalovirus-associated. Another analysis was done later, and it associated 17,000 or so TCR beta sequences with HLA alleles at 0.05 false discovery rate.

The CDR3 length is 13 residues. V gave up 2 bases and J gave up 9 bases; unmatched junction bases: 4. The germline V gene encodes CDR1 SGHAT and CDR2 FQNNGV. The chain is built from TRBV11-2 and TRBJ2-1; TRBD2 matches 7 bases. The source is a man in his forties in good health and CMV-seropositive. The source material was PBMCs. CDR3 loop: CASSLHREAEQFF. CDR3 in DNA: TGTGCCAGCAGCTTACATCGGGAGGCTGAGCAGTTCTTC. Based on the CDR3 plus reference TRBV11-2 and TRBJ2-1, the full variable domain is EAGVAQSPRYKIIEKRQSVAFWCNPISGHATLYWYQQILGQGPKLLIQFQNNGVVDDSQLPKDRFSAERLKGVDSTLKIQPAKLEDSAVYLCASSLHREAEQFFGPGTRLTVL.